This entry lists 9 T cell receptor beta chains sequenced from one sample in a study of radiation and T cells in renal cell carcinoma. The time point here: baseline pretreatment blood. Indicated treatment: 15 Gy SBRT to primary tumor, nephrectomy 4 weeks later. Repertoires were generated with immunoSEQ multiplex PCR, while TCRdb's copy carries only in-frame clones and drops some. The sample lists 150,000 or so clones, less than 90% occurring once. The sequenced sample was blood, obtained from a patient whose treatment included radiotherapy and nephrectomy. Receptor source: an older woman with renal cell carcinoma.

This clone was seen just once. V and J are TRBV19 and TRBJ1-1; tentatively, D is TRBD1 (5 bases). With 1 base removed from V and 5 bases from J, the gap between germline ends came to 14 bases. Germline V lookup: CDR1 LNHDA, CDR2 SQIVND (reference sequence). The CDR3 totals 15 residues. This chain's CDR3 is CASSIASGAYTEAFF. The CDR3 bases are TGTGCCAGTAGTATAGCCTCCGGGGCCTATACTGAAGCTTTCTTT.

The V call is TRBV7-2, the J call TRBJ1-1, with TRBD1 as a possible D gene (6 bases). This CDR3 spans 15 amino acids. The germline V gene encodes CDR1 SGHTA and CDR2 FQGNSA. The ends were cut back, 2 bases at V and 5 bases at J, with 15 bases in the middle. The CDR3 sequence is CASSLKQGQGTEAFF. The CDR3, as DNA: TGTGCCAGCAGCTTAAAGCAGGGGCAGGGGACTGAAGCTTTCTTT.

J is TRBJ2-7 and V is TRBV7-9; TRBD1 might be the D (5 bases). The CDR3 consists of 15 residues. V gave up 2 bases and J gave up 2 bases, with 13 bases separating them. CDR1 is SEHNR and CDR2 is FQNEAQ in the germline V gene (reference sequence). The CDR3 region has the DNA TGTGCCAGCAGCTTAATAGCAGGGAATCCCTACGAGCAGTACTTC. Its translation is CASSLIAGNPYEQYF. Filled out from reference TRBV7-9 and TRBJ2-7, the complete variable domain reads DTGVSQNPRHKITKRGQNVTFRCDPISEHNRLYWYRQTLGQGPEFLTYFQNEAQLEKSRLLSDRFSAERPKGSFSTLEIQRTEQGDSAMYLCASSLIAGNPYEQYFGPGTRLTVT.

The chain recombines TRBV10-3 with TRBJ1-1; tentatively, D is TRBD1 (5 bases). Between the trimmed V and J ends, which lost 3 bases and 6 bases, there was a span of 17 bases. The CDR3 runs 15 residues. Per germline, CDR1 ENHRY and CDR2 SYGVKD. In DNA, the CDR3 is TGTGCCATCAGTGACGGTTGGGGGATATCGGCTGAAGCTTTCTTT. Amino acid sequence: CAISDGWGISAEAFF.

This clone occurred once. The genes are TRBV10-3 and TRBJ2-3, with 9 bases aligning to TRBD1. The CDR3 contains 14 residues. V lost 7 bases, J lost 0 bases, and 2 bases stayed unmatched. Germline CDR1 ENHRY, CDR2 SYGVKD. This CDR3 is CAITGTGSTDTQYF. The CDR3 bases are TGTGCCATCACCGGGACAGGGAGCACAGATACGCAGTATTTT.

In DNA form, the CDR3 reads TGTGCCAGCAGCACGCAGCGGGGGGGCAGGAGCACAGATACGCAGTATTTT. Translated, it gives CASSTQRGGRSTDTQYF. The chain employs TRBV11-2 and TRBJ2-3; 10 positions agree with TRBD2. The V and J ends lost 5 bases and 0 bases, in that order; junction bases with no gene match: 8. The CDR3 length is 17 residues. Germline V CDR1 and CDR2: SGHAT, FQNNGV.

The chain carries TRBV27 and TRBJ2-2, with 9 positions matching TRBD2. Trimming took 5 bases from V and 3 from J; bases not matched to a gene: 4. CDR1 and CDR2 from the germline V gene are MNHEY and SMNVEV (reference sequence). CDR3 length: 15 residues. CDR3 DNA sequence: TGTGCCAGCAGTCCGGGACTAGCTTACACCGGGGAGCTGTTTTTT. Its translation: CASSPGLAYTGELFF.

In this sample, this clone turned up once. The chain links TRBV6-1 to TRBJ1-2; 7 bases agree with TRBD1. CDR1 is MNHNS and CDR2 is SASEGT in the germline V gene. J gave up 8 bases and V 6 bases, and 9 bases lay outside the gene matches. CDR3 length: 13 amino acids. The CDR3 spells CASSPLGQYGYTF. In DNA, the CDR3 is TGTGCCAGCAGCCCGCTGGGACAGTACGGCTACACCTTC.

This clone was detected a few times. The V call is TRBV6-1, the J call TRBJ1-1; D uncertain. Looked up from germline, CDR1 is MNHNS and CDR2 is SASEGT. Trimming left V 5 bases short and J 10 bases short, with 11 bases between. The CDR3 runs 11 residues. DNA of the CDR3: TGTGCCAGCAGTTATGGCTTTGGAGCTTTCTTT. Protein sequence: CASSYGFGAFF.